This is a list of T cell receptor beta chains from one sample in a study of CD8 T cells in Susac syndrome. TCRdb reprocessed the immunoSEQ multiplex PCR reads via MiXCR and lists one record per CDR3 protein. The data hold hundreds of thousands of distinct CDR3 sequences, with approximately 90% observed a single time. Sample: CD8+ T cells from PBMCs. These receptors all stem from a human donor with multiple sclerosis. CDR3s include the opening cysteine and the closing phenylalanine or tryptophan. Each record gives: V gene, clone size, J gene, D gene, CDR3 protein, CDR3 DNA. A D gene is named only where the DNA matches it firmly. Clone size is given for some rows only: seen once, a few or many times, or a class if the clone is expanded.

v_call: TRBV2
clone_size: .
j_call: TRBJ1-3
d_call: .
cdr3_aa: CASRIGRIEDTIYF
cdr3_nt: TGTGCCAGCAGGATTGGACGGATAGAGGACACCATATATTTT

v_call: TRBV27
clone_size: .
j_call: TRBJ1-5
d_call: .
cdr3_aa: CASSLGAPGHQWDQPQHF
cdr3_nt: TGTGCCAGCAGTTTAGGGGCCCCGGGACATCAGTGGGATCAGCCCCAGCATTTT

v_call: TRBV6-1
clone_size: .
j_call: TRBJ2-7
d_call: .
cdr3_aa: CASSEAGGGSYEQYF
cdr3_nt: TGTGCCAGCAGTGAAGCAGGAGGAGGCTCCTACGAGCAGTACTTC

v_call: TRBV30
clone_size: .
j_call: TRBJ1-1
d_call: .
cdr3_aa: CAWILDRPGVSIVNTEAFF
cdr3_nt: TGTGCCTGGATCCTTGACAGGCCGGGAGTATCTATCGTGAACACTGAAGCTTTCTTT

v_call: TRBV2
clone_size: .
j_call: TRBJ1-1
d_call: .
cdr3_aa: CASSDTTETNTEAFF
cdr3_nt: TGTGCCAGCAGCGACACCACAGAGACGAACACTGAAGCTTTCTTT

v_call: TRBV7-9
clone_size: .
j_call: TRBJ2-3
d_call: .
cdr3_aa: CASSETLTGQELTDTQYF
cdr3_nt: TGTGCCAGCAGCGAAACCTTGACAGGTCAGGAGCTCACAGATACGCAGTATTTT

v_call: TRBV30
clone_size: .
j_call: TRBJ2-7
d_call: TRBD1
cdr3_aa: CAWSGQGINYEQYF
cdr3_nt: TGTGCCTGGAGCGGACAGGGGATCAACTACGAGCAGTACTTC

v_call: TRBV4-3
clone_size: .
j_call: TRBJ2-7
d_call: TRBD2
cdr3_aa: CASSQGVAGGLLGYEQYF
cdr3_nt: TGCGCCAGCAGCCAAGGGGTAGCGGGAGGCCTCCTTGGCTACGAGCAGTACTTC

v_call: TRBV19
clone_size: .
j_call: TRBJ1-1
d_call: .
cdr3_aa: CASSLRANEAFF
cdr3_nt: TGTGCCAGTAGTTTACGGGCTAATGAAGCTTTCTTT

v_call: TRBV7-9
clone_size: .
j_call: TRBJ2-5
d_call: .
cdr3_aa: CASSLGPTLGEETQYF
cdr3_nt: TGTGCCAGCAGCTTAGGACCCACTCTAGGGGAAGAGACCCAGTACTTC

v_call: TRBV19
clone_size: .
j_call: TRBJ2-1
d_call: TRBD2
cdr3_aa: CASSTVAGAYNEQFF
cdr3_nt: TGTGCCAGTAGTACGGTAGCGGGAGCCTACAATGAGCAGTTCTTC

v_call: TRBV28
clone_size: .
j_call: TRBJ2-5
d_call: .
cdr3_aa: CASSLQGRVRPQETQYF
cdr3_nt: TGTGCCAGCAGTTTACAGGGCAGGGTTCGCCCTCAAGAGACCCAGTACTTC

v_call: TRBV6-1
clone_size: .
j_call: TRBJ2-2
d_call: TRBD2
cdr3_aa: CASSVSGGAVTGELFF
cdr3_nt: TGTGCCAGCAGTGTTTCGGGAGGGGCGGTCACCGGGGAGCTGTTTTTT

v_call: TRBV28
clone_size: .
j_call: TRBJ1-1
d_call: .
cdr3_aa: CASSPLVPVNTEAFF
cdr3_nt: TGTGCCAGCAGTCCCCTTGTCCCGGTGAACACTGAAGCTTTCTTT

v_call: TRBV15
clone_size: .
j_call: TRBJ1-1
d_call: .
cdr3_aa: CATSRDRADEAFF
cdr3_nt: TGTGCCACCAGCAGAGACAGGGCTGATGAAGCTTTCTTT

v_call: TRBV12-3/TRBV12-4
clone_size: once
j_call: TRBJ2-7
d_call: .
cdr3_aa: CASTRGPYEQYF
cdr3_nt: TGTGCCAGCACAAGGGGCCCCTACGAGCAGTACTTC

v_call: TRBV6-5
clone_size: .
j_call: TRBJ1-4
d_call: .
cdr3_aa: CASSFTTNEKLFF
cdr3_nt: TGTGCCAGCAGTTTTACAACTAATGAAAAACTGTTTTTT

v_call: TRBV11-2
clone_size: .
j_call: TRBJ2-5
d_call: .
cdr3_aa: CASRHAAWGETQYF
cdr3_nt: TGTGCCAGCAGACACGCCGCGTGGGGGGAGACCCAGTACTTC

v_call: TRBV5-1
clone_size: .
j_call: TRBJ2-1
d_call: .
cdr3_aa: CASSLGGHNEQFF
cdr3_nt: TGCGCCAGCAGCTTAGGGGGACACAATGAGCAGTTCTTC

v_call: TRBV7-9
clone_size: .
j_call: TRBJ2-4
d_call: .
cdr3_aa: CASSFTGQLAKNIQYF
cdr3_nt: TGTGCCAGCAGTTTTACAGGGCAACTAGCCAAAAACATTCAGTACTTC

v_call: TRBV7-8
clone_size: .
j_call: TRBJ2-1
d_call: .
cdr3_aa: CASSLVGLSYNEQFF
cdr3_nt: TGTGCCAGCAGCTTAGTCGGACTGAGCTACAATGAGCAGTTCTTC

v_call: TRBV9
clone_size: .
j_call: TRBJ2-7
d_call: TRBD2
cdr3_aa: CASSVGGRAYEQYF
cdr3_nt: TGTGCCAGCAGCGTAGGCGGGAGGGCCTACGAGCAGTACTTC

v_call: TRBV13
clone_size: .
j_call: TRBJ2-1
d_call: TRBD1
cdr3_aa: CASSLKTGGPNEQFF
cdr3_nt: TGTGCCAGCAGCTTGAAAACAGGGGGCCCTAATGAGCAGTTCTTC

v_call: TRBV20-1
clone_size: .
j_call: TRBJ2-1
d_call: TRBD1
cdr3_aa: CSARDSQGNNEQFF
cdr3_nt: TGCAGTGCTAGAGATTCACAGGGGAACAATGAGCAGTTCTTC

v_call: TRBV5-1
clone_size: .
j_call: TRBJ2-6
d_call: .
cdr3_aa: CATGPAGGGANVLTF
cdr3_nt: TGCGCCACGGGGCCCGCAGGCGGTGGGGCCAACGTCCTGACTTTC

v_call: TRBV11-2
clone_size: .
j_call: TRBJ2-2
d_call: .
cdr3_aa: CASSLAPGHMNTGELFF
cdr3_nt: TGTGCCAGCAGCTTGGCCCCGGGACACATGAACACCGGGGAGCTGTTTTTT

v_call: TRBV7-9
clone_size: few
j_call: TRBJ2-7
d_call: .
cdr3_aa: CASSPPALAYEQYF
cdr3_nt: TGTGCCAGCAGCCCCCCCGCACTCGCCTACGAGCAGTACTTC

v_call: TRBV7-9
clone_size: .
j_call: TRBJ1-2
d_call: .
cdr3_aa: CASRPTKGPANYGYTF
cdr3_nt: TGTGCCAGCAGGCCCACGAAGGGCCCAGCTAACTATGGCTACACCTTC

v_call: TRBV12-3/TRBV12-4
clone_size: once
j_call: TRBJ2-5
d_call: TRBD2
cdr3_aa: CANSTGSGVFGETQYF
cdr3_nt: TGTGCCAACAGTACCGGAAGCGGGGTGTTTGGGGAGACCCAGTACTTC

v_call: TRBV5-4
clone_size: .
j_call: TRBJ2-1
d_call: .
cdr3_aa: CASSLRRAIDNEQFF
cdr3_nt: TGTGCCAGCAGCTTGCGGAGGGCGATAGACAATGAGCAGTTCTTC

v_call: TRBV14
clone_size: .
j_call: TRBJ1-1
d_call: TRBD1
cdr3_aa: CASSYGTGLHTEAFF
cdr3_nt: TGTGCCAGCAGCTACGGGACAGGGCTACACACTGAAGCTTTCTTT

v_call: TRBV9
clone_size: .
j_call: TRBJ1-2
d_call: .
cdr3_aa: CASSVGDFGSNYGYTF
cdr3_nt: TGTGCCAGCAGCGTAGGGGATTTCGGGAGCAACTATGGCTACACCTTC

v_call: TRBV4-1
clone_size: .
j_call: TRBJ2-7
d_call: TRBD2
cdr3_aa: CASSPGTSSHEQYF
cdr3_nt: TGCGCCAGCAGCCCCGGGACTAGTAGTCACGAGCAGTACTTC

v_call: TRBV4-3
clone_size: few
j_call: TRBJ2-6
d_call: .
cdr3_aa: CASSQGEISGANVLTF
cdr3_nt: TGCGCCAGCAGCCAAGGGGAGATCTCTGGGGCCAACGTCCTGACTTTC

v_call: TRBV29-1
clone_size: once
j_call: TRBJ2-7
d_call: TRBD2
cdr3_aa: CSVEDDKREREGYEQYF
cdr3_nt: TGCAGCGTTGAAGATGATAAGCGGGAGAGAGAGGGCTACGAGCAGTACTTC

v_call: TRBV30
clone_size: once
j_call: TRBJ1-4
d_call: .
cdr3_aa: CAWERGANEKLFF
cdr3_nt: TGTGCCTGGGAAAGGGGGGCAAATGAAAAACTGTTTTTT

v_call: TRBV11-3
clone_size: .
j_call: TRBJ2-1
d_call: TRBD1
cdr3_aa: CASSPWTGHNEQFF
cdr3_nt: TGTGCCAGCAGCCCGTGGACAGGGCACAATGAGCAGTTCTTC

v_call: TRBV5-4
clone_size: .
j_call: TRBJ2-5
d_call: .
cdr3_aa: CASSLRTLKQETQYF
cdr3_nt: TGTGCCAGCAGCTTGAGGACTCTTAAACAAGAGACCCAGTACTTC

v_call: TRBV27
clone_size: .
j_call: TRBJ1-5
d_call: TRBD1
cdr3_aa: CASSPRQGKQPQHF
cdr3_nt: TGTGCCAGCAGTCCCAGACAGGGTAAACAGCCCCAGCATTTT

v_call: TRBV4-1
clone_size: .
j_call: TRBJ2-5
d_call: TRBD2
cdr3_aa: CASSKELAGVETQYF
cdr3_nt: TGCGCCAGCAGCAAGGAACTAGCGGGAGTAGAGACCCAGTACTTC

v_call: TRBV4-3
clone_size: .
j_call: TRBJ1-4
d_call: TRBD1
cdr3_aa: CASSQTGDEKLFF
cdr3_nt: TGCGCCAGCAGCCAAACAGGGGATGAAAAACTGTTTTTT

v_call: TRBV4-2
clone_size: .
j_call: TRBJ1-1
d_call: .
cdr3_aa: CASSKWTEAFF
cdr3_nt: TGTGCCAGCAGCAAGTGGACTGAAGCTTTCTTT

v_call: TRBV25-1
clone_size: .
j_call: TRBJ1-2
d_call: TRBD1
cdr3_aa: CASSNHLTGGNGYTF
cdr3_nt: TGTGCCAGCAGTAACCACCTCACAGGGGGCAATGGCTACACCTTC

v_call: TRBV9
clone_size: .
j_call: TRBJ1-1
d_call: .
cdr3_aa: CASSTYQNTEAFF
cdr3_nt: TGTGCCAGCAGCACATACCAGAACACTGAAGCTTTCTTT

v_call: TRBV24-1
clone_size: .
j_call: TRBJ2-2
d_call: TRBD2
cdr3_aa: CATSDLWGGVGELFF
cdr3_nt: TGTGCCACCAGTGATTTATGGGGGGGTGTCGGGGAGCTGTTTTTT

v_call: TRBV9
clone_size: .
j_call: TRBJ2-5
d_call: .
cdr3_aa: CASSASSWETQYF
cdr3_nt: TGTGCCAGCAGCGCCTCATCGTGGGAGACCCAGTACTTC

v_call: TRBV27
clone_size: .
j_call: TRBJ2-1
d_call: TRBD2
cdr3_aa: CASRGLAGVNEQFF
cdr3_nt: TGTGCCAGCAGGGGACTAGCGGGAGTCAATGAGCAGTTCTTC

v_call: TRBV15
clone_size: .
j_call: TRBJ1-1
d_call: TRBD1
cdr3_aa: CATSGEGTATEAFF
cdr3_nt: TGTGCCACCAGCGGTGAGGGGACAGCCACTGAAGCTTTCTTT

v_call: TRBV9
clone_size: .
j_call: TRBJ2-2
d_call: .
cdr3_aa: CASSVGSYANTGELFF
cdr3_nt: TGTGCCAGCAGCGTAGGGAGTTACGCGAACACCGGGGAGCTGTTTTTT

v_call: TRBV11-2
clone_size: .
j_call: TRBJ1-2
d_call: TRBD1
cdr3_aa: CANSPPGQGWGYTF
cdr3_nt: TGTGCCAACAGCCCGCCGGGACAGGGGTGGGGCTACACCTTC

v_call: TRBV9
clone_size: .
j_call: TRBJ2-1
d_call: .
cdr3_aa: CASSVQRQSGSYGEQFF
cdr3_nt: TGTGCCAGCAGCGTCCAGAGACAGTCAGGTAGTTACGGTGAGCAGTTCTTC

v_call: TRBV30
clone_size: .
j_call: TRBJ2-1
d_call: TRBD2
cdr3_aa: CAWSGYGKRGDYNEQFF
cdr3_nt: TGTGCCTGGAGTGGGTACGGGAAGCGGGGGGACTACAATGAGCAGTTCTTC

v_call: TRBV24-1
clone_size: .
j_call: TRBJ1-6
d_call: .
cdr3_aa: CATSDPEGTPLHF
cdr3_nt: TGTGCCACCAGTGATCCGGAGGGGACGCCCCTCCACTTT

v_call: TRBV6-5
clone_size: few
j_call: TRBJ2-7
d_call: .
cdr3_aa: CASTHWDEQYF
cdr3_nt: TGTGCCAGCACCCATTGGGACGAGCAGTACTTC

v_call: TRBV28
clone_size: .
j_call: TRBJ1-2
d_call: .
cdr3_aa: CASSPHHYGYTF
cdr3_nt: TGTGCCAGCAGCCCCCATCACTATGGCTACACCTTC

v_call: TRBV28
clone_size: .
j_call: TRBJ1-1
d_call: TRBD1
cdr3_aa: CASSFPSPTGMGTEAFF
cdr3_nt: TGTGCCAGCAGTTTCCCTTCTCCGACAGGGATGGGCACTGAAGCTTTCTTT

v_call: TRBV2
clone_size: .
j_call: TRBJ1-4
d_call: TRBD1
cdr3_aa: CASSEGTGDGEKLFF
cdr3_nt: TGTGCCAGCAGTGAAGGAACAGGGGATGGTGAAAAACTGTTTTTT

v_call: TRBV7-9
clone_size: .
j_call: TRBJ1-1
d_call: .
cdr3_aa: CASSRGGSTEAFF
cdr3_nt: TGTGCCAGCAGCCGGGGGGGGAGCACTGAAGCTTTCTTT

v_call: TRBV7-8
clone_size: .
j_call: TRBJ2-2
d_call: .
cdr3_aa: CASSPELELLPGELFF
cdr3_nt: TGTGCCAGCAGCCCAGAGCTGGAGCTTCTTCCCGGGGAGCTGTTTTTT

v_call: TRBV19
clone_size: .
j_call: TRBJ2-5
d_call: .
cdr3_aa: CASSDLQETQYF
cdr3_nt: TGTGCCAGTAGTGACTTGCAAGAGACCCAGTACTTC